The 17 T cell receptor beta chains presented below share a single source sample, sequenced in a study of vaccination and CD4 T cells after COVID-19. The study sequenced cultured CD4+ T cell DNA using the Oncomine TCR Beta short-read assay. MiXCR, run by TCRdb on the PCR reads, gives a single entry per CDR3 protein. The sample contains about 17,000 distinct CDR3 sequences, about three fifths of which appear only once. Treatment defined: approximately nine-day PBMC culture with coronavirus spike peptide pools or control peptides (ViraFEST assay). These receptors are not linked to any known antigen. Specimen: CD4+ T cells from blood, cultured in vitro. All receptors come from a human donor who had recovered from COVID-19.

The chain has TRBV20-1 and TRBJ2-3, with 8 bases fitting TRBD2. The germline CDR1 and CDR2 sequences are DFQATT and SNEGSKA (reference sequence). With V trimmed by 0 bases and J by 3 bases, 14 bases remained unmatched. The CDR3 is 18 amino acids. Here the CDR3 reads CSARDKSDGGGFTDTQYF. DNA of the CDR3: TGCAGTGCTAGAGATAAATCGGACGGCGGGGGGTTTACAGATACGCAGTATTTT.

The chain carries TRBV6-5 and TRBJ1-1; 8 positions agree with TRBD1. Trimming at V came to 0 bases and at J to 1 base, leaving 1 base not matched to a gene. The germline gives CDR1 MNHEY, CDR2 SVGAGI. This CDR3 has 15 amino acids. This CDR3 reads CASSYSGQANTEAFF. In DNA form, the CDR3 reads TGTGCCAGCAGTTACTCGGGACAGGCGAACACTGAAGCTTTCTTT.

This CDR3 is CASSSLSIEQYF. The CDR3 nucleotides are TGTGCCAGCAGCTCCCTATCTATCGAGCAGTACTTC. The V call is TRBV7-9, the J call TRBJ2-7; no reliable D call. The CDR3 spans 12 residues. The V gene's germline CDR1 is SEHNR and CDR2 FQNEAQ (reference sequence). V was clipped by 4 bases and J by 6 bases, with 10 bases between them.

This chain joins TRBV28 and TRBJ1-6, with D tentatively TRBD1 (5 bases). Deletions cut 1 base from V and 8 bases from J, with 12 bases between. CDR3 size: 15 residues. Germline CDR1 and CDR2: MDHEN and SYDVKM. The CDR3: CASSLLGPRDSPLHF. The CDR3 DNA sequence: TGTGCCAGCAGTTTATTGGGACCGAGGGATTCACCCCTCCACTTT.

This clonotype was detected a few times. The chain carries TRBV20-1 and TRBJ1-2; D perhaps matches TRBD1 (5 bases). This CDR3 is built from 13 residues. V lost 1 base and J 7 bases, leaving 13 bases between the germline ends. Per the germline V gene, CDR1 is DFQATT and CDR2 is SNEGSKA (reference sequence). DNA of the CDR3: TGCAGTGCTAGAGGTCCCGGGGGAAGTGGCTACACCTTC. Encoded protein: CSARGPGGSGYTF.

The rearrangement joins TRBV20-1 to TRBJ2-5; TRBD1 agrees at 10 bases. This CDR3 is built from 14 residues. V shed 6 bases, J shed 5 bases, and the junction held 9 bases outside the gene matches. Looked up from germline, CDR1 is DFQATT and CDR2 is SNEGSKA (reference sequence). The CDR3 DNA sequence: TGCAGTGCCCCTAAAGGACAGGGGGTGGAGACCCAGTACTTC. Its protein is CSAPKGQGVETQYF.

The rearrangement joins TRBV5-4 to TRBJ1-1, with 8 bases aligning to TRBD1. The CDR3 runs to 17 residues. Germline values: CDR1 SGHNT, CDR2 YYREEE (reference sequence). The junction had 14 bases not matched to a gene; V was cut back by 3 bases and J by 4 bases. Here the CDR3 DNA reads TGTGCCAGCAGCTCAAGGACAGGGTCGGTCAGGGGCACTGAAGCTTTCTTT. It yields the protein CASSSRTGSVRGTEAFF.

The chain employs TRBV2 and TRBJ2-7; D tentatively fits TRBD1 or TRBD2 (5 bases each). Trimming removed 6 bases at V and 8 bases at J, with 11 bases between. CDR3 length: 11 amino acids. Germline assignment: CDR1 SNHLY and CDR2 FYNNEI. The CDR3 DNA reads TGTGCCAGCAGAGAGGGACCGAAGCAGTACTTC. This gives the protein CASREGPKQYF. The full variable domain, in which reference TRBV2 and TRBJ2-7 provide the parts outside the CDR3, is EPEVTQTPSHQVTQMGQEVILRCVPISNHLYFYWYRQILGQKVEFLVSFYNNEISEKSEIFDDQFSVERPDGSNFTLKIRSTKLEDSAMYFCASREGPKQYFGPGTRLTVT.

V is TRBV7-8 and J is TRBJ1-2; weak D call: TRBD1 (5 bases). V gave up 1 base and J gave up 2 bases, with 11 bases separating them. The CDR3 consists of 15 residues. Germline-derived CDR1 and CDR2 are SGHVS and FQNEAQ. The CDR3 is CASSLERGSNYGYTF. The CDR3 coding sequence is TGTGCCAGCAGCTTAGAAAGGGGATCGAACTATGGCTACACCTTC. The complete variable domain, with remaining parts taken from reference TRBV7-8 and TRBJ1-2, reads GAGVSQSPRYKVAKRGQDVALRCDPISGHVSLFWYQQALGQGPEFLTYFQNEAQLDKSGLPSDRFFAERPEGSVSTLKIQRTQQEDSAVYLCASSLERGSNYGYTFGSGTRLTVV.

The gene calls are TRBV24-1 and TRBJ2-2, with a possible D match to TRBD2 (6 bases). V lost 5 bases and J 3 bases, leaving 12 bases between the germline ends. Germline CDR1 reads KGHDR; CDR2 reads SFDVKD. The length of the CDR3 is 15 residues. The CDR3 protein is CATSGGGMYTGELFF. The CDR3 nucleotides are TGTGCCACCAGTGGTGGGGGGATGTACACCGGGGAGCTGTTTTTT.

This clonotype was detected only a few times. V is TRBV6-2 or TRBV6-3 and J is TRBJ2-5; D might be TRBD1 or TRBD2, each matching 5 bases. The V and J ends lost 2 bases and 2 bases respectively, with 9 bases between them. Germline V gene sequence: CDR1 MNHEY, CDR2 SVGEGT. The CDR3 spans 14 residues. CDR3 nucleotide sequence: TGTGCCAGCAGTTACGGGACCTGGCAAGAGACCCAGTACTTC. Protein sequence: CASSYGTWQETQYF.

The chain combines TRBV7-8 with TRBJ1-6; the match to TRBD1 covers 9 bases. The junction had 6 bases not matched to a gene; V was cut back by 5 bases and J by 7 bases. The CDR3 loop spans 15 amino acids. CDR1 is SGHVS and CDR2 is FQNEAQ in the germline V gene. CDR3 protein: CASSRQGVENSPLHF. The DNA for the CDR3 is TGTGCCAGCAGCCGACAGGGGGTAGAGAATTCACCCCTCCACTTT.

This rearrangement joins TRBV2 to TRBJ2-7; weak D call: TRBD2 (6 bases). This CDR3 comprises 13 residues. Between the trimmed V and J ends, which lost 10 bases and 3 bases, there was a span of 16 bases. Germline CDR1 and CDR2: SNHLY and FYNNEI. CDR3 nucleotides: TGTGCCACCGGAGGGATTTTTGGCTACGAGCAGTACTTC. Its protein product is CATGGIFGYEQYF.

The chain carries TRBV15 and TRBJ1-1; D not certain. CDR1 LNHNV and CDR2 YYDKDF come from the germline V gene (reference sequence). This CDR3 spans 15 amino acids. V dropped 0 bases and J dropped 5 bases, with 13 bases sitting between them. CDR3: CATSRDHNGGTEAFF. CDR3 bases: TGTGCCACCAGCAGAGATCATAATGGAGGGACTGAAGCTTTCTTT.

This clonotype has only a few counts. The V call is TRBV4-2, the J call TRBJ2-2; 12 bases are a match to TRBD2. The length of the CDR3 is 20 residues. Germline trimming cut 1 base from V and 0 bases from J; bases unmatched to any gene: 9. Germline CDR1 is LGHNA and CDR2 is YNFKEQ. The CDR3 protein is CASSQGSGLAGYPNTGELFF. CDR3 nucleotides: TGTGCCAGCAGCCAAGGAAGTGGACTAGCGGGATACCCGAACACCGGGGAGCTGTTTTTT.

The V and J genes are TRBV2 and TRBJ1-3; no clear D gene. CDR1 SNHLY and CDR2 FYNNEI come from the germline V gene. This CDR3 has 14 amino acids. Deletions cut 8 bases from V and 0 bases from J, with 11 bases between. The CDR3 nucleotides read TGTGCCAGCTTGGAACAGCTCTCTGGAAACACCATATATTTT. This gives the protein CASLEQLSGNTIYF.

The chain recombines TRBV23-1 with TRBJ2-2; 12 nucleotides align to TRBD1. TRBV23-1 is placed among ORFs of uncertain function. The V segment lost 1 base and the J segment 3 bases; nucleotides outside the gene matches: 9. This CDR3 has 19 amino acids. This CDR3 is CASSQFGLGTGGDTGELFF. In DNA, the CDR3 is TGCGCCAGCAGTCAATTTGGTCTCGGGACAGGGGGCGACACCGGGGAGCTGTTTTTT.